This T cell receptor beta chain derives from a study of spatial heterogeneity in lung cancer. Study as a whole: The average count in raw reads for each unique TCR and UMI combination exceeded eight appearances.

The time point was: sample taken at primary tumor resection. The study sequenced unsorted whole RNA from tumor, nontumor lung or frozen PBMC. There were 70 to 80 donors, all of them untreated patients with early-stage non-small cell lung cancer. The table lists this clonotype with many counts. Every molecule of TCR cDNA had its own unique molecular identifier. TCRdb passed the 5' RACE reads through MiXCR, listing each CDR3 protein once. The sample records tens of thousands of distinct CDR3 sequences, 7.5% to 10% being singletons. CDR3 length: 15 amino acids. Trimming left V 0 bases short and J 6 bases short, with 12 bases between. CDR1 is SGHRS, CDR2 YFSETQ, per germline.

The chain couples TRBV5-1 to TRBJ1-4, with D possibly TRBD1 on 6 matching bases. Sequencing was performed on PBMCs, taken at surgery. This TCR was recovered from a male donor with early-stage non-small cell lung cancer. This CDR3 is CASSLVAGVDEKLFF. The CDR3 DNA reads TGCGCCAGCAGCTTGGTCGCAGGGGTGGATGAAAAACTGTTTTTT.